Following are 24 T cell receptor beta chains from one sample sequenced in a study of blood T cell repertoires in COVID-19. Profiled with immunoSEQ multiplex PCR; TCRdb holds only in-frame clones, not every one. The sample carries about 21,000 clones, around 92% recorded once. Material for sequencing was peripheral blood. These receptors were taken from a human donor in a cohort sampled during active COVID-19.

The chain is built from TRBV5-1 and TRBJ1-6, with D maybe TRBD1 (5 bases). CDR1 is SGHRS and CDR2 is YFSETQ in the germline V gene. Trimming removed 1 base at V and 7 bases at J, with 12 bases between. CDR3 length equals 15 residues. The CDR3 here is CASSLNGEGNSPLHF. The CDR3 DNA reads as TGCGCCAGCAGCTTGAATGGGGAGGGGAATTCACCCCTCCACTTT.

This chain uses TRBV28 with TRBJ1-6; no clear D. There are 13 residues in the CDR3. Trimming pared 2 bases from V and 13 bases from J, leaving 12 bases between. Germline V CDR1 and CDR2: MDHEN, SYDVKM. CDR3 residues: CASSLKGATPLHF. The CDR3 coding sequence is TGTGCCAGCAGTTTAAAGGGAGCAACGCCCCTCCACTTT.

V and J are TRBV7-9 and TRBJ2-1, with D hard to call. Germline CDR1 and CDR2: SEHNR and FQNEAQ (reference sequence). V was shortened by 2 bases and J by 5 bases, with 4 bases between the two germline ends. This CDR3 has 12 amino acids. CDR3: CASSLLDNEQFF. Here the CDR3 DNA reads TGTGCCAGCAGCTTACTCGACAATGAGCAGTTCTTC.

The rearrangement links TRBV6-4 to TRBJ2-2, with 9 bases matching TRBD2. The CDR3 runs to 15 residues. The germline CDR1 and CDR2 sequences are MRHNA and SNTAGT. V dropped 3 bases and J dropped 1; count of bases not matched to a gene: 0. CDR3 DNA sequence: TGTGCCAGCAGTGAACTAGCGGGGAACACCGGGGAGCTGTTTTTT. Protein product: CASSELAGNTGELFF.

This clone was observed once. CDR3 nucleotides: TGTGCCAGCAGTTACTTGAAAGAGGGCGAGCAGTACTTC. The encoded protein is CASSYLKEGEQYF. This sequence joins TRBV6-6 and TRBJ2-7; a weak D match, TRBD2 (5 bases). This CDR3 is 13 amino acids long. V lost 1 base and J lost 6, with 10 bases in between. The germline CDR1 and CDR2 sequences are MNHNY and SVGAGI (reference sequence).

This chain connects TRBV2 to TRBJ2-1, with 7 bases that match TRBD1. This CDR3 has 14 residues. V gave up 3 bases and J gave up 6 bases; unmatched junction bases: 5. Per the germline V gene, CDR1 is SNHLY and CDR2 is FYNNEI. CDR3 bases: TGTGCCAGCAGTGACGACAGGGACAGCAATGAGCAGTTCTTC. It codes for CASSDDRDSNEQFF.

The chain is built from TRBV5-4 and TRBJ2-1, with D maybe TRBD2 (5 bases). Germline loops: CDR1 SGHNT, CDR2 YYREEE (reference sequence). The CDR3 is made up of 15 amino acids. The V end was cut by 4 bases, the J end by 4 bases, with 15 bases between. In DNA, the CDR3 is TGTGCCAGCAGCGACGACTACATAGGTTACAATGAGCAGTTCTTC. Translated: CASSDDYIGYNEQFF.

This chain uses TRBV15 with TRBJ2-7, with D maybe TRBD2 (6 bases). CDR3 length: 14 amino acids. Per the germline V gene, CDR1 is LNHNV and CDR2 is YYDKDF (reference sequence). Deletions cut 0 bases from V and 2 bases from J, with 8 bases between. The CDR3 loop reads CATSRDRGTYEQYF. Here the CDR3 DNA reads TGTGCCACCAGCAGAGATCGGGGGACCTACGAGCAGTACTTC.

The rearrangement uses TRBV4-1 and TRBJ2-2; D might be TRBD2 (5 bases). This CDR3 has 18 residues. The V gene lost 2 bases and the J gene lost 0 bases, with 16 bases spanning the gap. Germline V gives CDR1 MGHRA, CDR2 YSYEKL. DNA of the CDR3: TGCGCCAGCAGCCAAAGAAGTCTGGCGGGCCCGAACACCGGGGAGCTGTTTTTT. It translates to CASSQRSLAGPNTGELFF.

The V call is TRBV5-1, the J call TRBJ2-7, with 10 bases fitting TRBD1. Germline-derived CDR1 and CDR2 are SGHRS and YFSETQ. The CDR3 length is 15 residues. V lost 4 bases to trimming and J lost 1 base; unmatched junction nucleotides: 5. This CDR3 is CASSKAGQGSYEQYF. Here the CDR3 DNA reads TGCGCCAGCAGCAAGGCGGGACAGGGGTCCTACGAGCAGTACTTC.

The CDR3 here is CASSSPLLAGGFNEQFF. The CDR3 nucleotides are TGTGCCAGCAGCTCACCCCTGCTAGCGGGAGGATTCAATGAGCAGTTCTTC. This chain uses TRBV11-3 with TRBJ2-1; 11 nucleotides line up with TRBD2. Germline loops: CDR1 SGHNT, CDR2 YENEEA. The CDR3 runs 17 residues. Trimming at V came to 4 bases and at J to 6 bases, leaving 11 bases not matched to a gene.

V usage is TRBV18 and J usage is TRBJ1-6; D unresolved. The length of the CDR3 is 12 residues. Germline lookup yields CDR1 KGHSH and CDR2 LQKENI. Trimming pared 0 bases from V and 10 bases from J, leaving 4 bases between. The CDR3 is CASSPPKSPLHF. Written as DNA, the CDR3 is TGTGCCAGCTCACCACCCAAATCACCCCTCCACTTT.

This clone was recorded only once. In nucleotides, the CDR3 is TGTGCCAGTACCCTACAGGGAACGAACACTGAAGCTTTCTTT. Translating it yields CASTLQGTNTEAFF. This chain joins TRBV19 and TRBJ1-1, with a weak D call TRBD1 (6 bases). V shed 7 bases and J shed 1 base, with 13 bases lying between them. The CDR3 spans 14 residues. Germline lookup yields CDR1 LNHDA and CDR2 SQIVND (reference sequence).

The CDR3 reads CASSLGQRYDGYTF. In DNA form, the CDR3 reads TGTGCCAGCAGCTTAGGTCAGAGGTATGATGGCTACACCTTC. The chain employs TRBV11-2 and TRBJ1-2; D remains unclear. The CDR3 consists of 14 residues. V was pared by 1 base and J by 6 bases, with 12 bases between. The germline CDR1 and CDR2 sequences are SGHAT and FQNNGV.

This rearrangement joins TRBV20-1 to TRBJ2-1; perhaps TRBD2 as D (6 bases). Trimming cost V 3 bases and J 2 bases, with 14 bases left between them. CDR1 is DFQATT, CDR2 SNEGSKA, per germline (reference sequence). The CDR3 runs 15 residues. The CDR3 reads CSASSGTYTYNEQFF. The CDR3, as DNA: TGCAGTGCTAGTTCCGGGACTTATACCTACAATGAGCAGTTCTTC.

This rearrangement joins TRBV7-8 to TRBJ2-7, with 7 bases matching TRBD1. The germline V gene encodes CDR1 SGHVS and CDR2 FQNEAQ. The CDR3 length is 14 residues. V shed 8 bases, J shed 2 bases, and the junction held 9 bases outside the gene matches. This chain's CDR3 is CASSTGTEAYEQYF. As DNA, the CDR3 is TGTGCCAGCTCGACCGGGACAGAGGCCTACGAGCAGTACTTC.

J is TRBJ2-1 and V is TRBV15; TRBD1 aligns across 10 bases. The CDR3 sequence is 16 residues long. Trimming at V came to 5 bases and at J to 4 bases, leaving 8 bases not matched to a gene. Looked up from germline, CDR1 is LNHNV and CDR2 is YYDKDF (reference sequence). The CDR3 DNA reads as TGTGCCACCAGCTTACACCGGGACAGGGGATACAATGAGCAGTTCTTC. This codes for CATSLHRDRGYNEQFF.

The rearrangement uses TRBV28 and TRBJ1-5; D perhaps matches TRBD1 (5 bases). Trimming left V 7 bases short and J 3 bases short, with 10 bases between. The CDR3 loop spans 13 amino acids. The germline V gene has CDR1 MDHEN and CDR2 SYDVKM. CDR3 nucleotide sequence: TGTGCCAGCAAAGGACAAGTCAATCAGCCCCAGCATTTT. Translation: CASKGQVNQPQHF.

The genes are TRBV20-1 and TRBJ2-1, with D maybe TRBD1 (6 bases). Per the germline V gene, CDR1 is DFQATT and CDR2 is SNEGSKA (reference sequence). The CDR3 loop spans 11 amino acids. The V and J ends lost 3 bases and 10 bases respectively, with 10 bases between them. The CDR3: CSASGTSEQFF. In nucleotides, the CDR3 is TGCAGTGCTAGCGGGACATCCGAGCAGTTCTTC.

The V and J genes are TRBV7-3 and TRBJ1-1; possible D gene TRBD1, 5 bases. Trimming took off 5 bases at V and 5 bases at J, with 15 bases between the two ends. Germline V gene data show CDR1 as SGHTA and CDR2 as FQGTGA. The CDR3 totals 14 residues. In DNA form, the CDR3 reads TGTGCCAGCAGCAAAGCGGGCAGGGATACTGAAGCTTTCTTT. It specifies CASSKAGRDTEAFF.

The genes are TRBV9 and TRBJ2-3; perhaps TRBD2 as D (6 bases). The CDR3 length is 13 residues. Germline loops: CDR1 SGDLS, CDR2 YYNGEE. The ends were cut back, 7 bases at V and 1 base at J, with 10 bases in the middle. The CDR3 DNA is TGTGCCAGCGGAGGGAGCGGCACAGATACGCAGTATTTT. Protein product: CASGGSGTDTQYF.

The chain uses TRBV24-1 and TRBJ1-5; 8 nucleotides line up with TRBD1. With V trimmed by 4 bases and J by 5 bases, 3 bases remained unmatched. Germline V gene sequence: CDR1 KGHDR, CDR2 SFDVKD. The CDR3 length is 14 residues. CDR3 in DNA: TGTGCCACCAGTGAAGGGACAGGTTATCAGCCCCAGCATTTT. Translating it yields CATSEGTGYQPQHF.

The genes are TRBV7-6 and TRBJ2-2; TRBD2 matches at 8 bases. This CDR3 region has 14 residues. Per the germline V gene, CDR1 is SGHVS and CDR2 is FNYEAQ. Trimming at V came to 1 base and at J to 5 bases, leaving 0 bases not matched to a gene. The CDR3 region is CASSLGGRTGELFF. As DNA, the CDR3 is TGTGCCAGCAGCTTAGGCGGGAGGACCGGGGAGCTGTTTTTT.

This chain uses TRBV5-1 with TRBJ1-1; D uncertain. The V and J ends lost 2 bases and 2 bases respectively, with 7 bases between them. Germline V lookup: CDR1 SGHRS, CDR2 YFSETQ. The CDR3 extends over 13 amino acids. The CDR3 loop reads CASSFGKNTEAFF. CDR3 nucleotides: TGCGCCAGCAGCTTTGGCAAAAACACTGAAGCTTTCTTT.